This T cell receptor (beta chain) was found in a study of T cells in localized non-small cell lung cancer. The study, taken as a whole, reports: Heterogeneity is still possible, as just one tumor region was sequenced. Uninvolved adjacent lung had more T cell clonality than any other tissue, topping tumor. When the top 100 tumor clones were examined, a median about 60 of them also appeared in the adjacent lung, which was paired and uninvolved.

The data were produced by immunoSEQ multiplex PCR, yet TCRdb's version contains in-frame clones alone and is incomplete. This table has under 45,000 clones, roughly 84% appearing once. On this clone: The antigen is unknown. The junction differs from germline at one of its ends, possibly a read error.

Material: PBMCs, obtained before any cancer treatment. This sequence originates from a man between 35 and 75 years old with stage II lung adenocarcinoma.

DNA of the CDR3: TGTGCCAGCAGCTTGATGAACGAGCAGTACTTC. It translates to CASSLMNEQYF. The V and J genes are TRBV5-1 and TRBJ2-7; the D is unclear. The CDR3 spans 11 residues. Germline assignment: CDR1 SGHRS and CDR2 YFSETQ.